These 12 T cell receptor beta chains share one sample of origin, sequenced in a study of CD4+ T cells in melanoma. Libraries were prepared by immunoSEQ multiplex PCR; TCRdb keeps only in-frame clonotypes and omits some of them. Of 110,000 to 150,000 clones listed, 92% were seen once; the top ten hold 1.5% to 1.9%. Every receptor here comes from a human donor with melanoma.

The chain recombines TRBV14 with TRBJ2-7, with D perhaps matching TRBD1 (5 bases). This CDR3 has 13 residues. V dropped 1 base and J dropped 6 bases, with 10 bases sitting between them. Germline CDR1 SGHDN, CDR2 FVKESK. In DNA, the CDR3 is TGTGCCAGCAGCCAAGCCAGGGCGAGCGAGCAGTACTTC. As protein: CASSQARASEQYF.

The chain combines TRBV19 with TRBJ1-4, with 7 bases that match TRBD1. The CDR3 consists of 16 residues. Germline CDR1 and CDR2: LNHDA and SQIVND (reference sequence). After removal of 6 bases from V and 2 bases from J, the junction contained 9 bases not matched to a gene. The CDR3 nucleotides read TGTGCCAGTAGGACAGGGAGTAAGGGGACTAATGAAAAACTGTTTTTT. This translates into CASRTGSKGTNEKLFF.

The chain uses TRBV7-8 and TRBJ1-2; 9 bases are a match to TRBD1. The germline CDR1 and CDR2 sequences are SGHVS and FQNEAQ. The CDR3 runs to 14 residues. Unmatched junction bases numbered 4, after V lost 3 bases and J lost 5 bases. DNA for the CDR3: TGTGCCAGCAGCTTGACAGGGGGTGGGTATGGCTACACCTTC. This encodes CASSLTGGGYGYTF.

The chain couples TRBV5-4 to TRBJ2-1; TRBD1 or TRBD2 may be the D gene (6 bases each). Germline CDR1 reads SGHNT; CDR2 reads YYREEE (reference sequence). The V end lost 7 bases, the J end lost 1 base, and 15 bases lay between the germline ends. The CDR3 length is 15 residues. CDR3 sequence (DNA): TGTGCCAGCCTCCCAGGAGGGGGGTCCTACAATGAGCAGTTCTTC. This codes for CASLPGGGSYNEQFF.

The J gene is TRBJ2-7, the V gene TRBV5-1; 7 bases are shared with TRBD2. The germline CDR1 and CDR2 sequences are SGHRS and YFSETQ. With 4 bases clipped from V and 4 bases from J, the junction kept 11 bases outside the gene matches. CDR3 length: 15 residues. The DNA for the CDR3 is TGCGCCAGCAGCCCTCCGGGACTATCTACGTACGAGCAGTACTTC. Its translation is CASSPPGLSTYEQYF.

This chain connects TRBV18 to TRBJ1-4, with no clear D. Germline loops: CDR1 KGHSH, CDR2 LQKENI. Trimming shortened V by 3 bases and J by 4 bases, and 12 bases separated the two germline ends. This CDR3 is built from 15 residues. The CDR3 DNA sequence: TGTGCCAGCTCACCGAATGACGGAGTTAATGAAAAACTGTTTTTT. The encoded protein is CASSPNDGVNEKLFF.

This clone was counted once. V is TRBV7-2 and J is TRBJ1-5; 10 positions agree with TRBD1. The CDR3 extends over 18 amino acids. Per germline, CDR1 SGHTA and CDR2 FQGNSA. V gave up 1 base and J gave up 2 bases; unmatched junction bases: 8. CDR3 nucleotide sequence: TGTGCCAGCAGCTTAGTGGCCCCAGGGACAGGGGGCAATCAGCCCCAGCATTTT. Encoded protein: CASSLVAPGTGGNQPQHF.

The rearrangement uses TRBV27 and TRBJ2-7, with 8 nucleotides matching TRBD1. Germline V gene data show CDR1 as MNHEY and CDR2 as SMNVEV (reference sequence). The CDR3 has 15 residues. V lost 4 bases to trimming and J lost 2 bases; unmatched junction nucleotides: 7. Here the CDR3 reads CASSSAGTGAYEQYF. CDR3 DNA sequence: TGTGCCAGCAGTTCGGCCGGGACAGGCGCCTACGAGCAGTACTTC.

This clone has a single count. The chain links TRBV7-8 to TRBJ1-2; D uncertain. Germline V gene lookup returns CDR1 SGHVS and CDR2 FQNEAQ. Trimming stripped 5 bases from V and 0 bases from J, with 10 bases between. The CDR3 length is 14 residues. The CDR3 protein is CASSTDQANYGYTF. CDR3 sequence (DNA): TGTGCCAGCAGCACAGACCAAGCTAACTATGGCTACACCTTC. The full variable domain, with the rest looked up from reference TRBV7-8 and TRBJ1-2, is GAGVSQSPRYKVAKRGQDVALRCDPISGHVSLFWYQQALGQGPEFLTYFQNEAQLDKSGLPSDRFFAERPEGSVSTLKIQRTQQEDSAVYLCASSTDQANYGYTFGSGTRLTVV.

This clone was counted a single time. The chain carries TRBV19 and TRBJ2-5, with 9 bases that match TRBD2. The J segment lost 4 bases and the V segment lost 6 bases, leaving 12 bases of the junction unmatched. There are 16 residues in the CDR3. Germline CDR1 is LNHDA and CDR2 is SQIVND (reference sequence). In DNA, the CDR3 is TGTGCCAGTAGACCGAACCCCCAGCGGGGGGTAGAGACCCAGTACTTC. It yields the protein CASRPNPQRGVETQYF.

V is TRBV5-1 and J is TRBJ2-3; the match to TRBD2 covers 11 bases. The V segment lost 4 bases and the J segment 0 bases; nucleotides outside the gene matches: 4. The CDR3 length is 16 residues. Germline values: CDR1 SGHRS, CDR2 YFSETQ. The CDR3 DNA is TGCGCCAGCAGCCTCCCTAGCGGGGGGAGCACAGATACGCAGTATTTT. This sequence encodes CASSLPSGGSTDTQYF.

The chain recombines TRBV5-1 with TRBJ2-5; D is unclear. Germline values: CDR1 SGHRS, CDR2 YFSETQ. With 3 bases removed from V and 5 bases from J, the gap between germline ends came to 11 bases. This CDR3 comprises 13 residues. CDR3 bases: TGCGCCAGCAGCTCCACCGGTGGGGAGACCCAGTACTTC. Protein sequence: CASSSTGGETQYF.